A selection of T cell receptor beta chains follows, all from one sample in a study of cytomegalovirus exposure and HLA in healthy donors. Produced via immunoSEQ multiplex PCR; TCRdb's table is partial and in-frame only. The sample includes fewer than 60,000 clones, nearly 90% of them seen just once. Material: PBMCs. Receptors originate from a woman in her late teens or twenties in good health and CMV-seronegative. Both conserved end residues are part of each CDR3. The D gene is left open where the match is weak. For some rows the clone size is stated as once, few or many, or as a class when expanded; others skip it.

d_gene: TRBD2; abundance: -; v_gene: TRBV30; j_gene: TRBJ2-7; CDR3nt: TGTGCCTGGAGGCGGGGGGCAGGTGAGCAGTACTTC; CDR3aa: CAWRRGAGEQYF
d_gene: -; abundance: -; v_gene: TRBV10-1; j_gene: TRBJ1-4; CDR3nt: TGCGCCAGCAGTGCGGCGGGACGGATTAATGAAAAACTGTTTTTT; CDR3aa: CASSAAGRINEKLFF
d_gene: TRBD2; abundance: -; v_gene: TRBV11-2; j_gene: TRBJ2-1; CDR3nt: TGTGCCAGCAGTCTAAGCGGGGGGGCCGACAATGAGCAGTTCTTC; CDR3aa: CASSLSGGADNEQFF
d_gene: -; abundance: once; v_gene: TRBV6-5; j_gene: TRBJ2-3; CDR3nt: TGTGCCACACGACTAGCAGATACGCAGTATTTT; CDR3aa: CATRLADTQYF
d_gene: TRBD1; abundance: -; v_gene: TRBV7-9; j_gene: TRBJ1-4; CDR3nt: TGTGCCAGCAGCTTACCCCCGGGACAGGGGGATGAAAAACTGTTTTTT; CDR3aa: CASSLPPGQGDEKLFF
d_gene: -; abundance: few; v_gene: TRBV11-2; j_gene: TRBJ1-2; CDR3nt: TGTGCCAGCAGCTTTTCCGCGGGGCGCCCCTTTGGCTACACCTTC; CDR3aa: CASSFSAGRPFGYTF
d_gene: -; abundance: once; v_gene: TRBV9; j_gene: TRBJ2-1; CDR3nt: TGTGCCAGCAGCGTAGGAATCGGGAGCTCCTACAATGAGCAGTTCTTC; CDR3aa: CASSVGIGSSYNEQFF
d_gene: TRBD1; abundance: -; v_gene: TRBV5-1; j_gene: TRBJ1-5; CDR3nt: TGCGCCAGCAGCTTAGGACAGGGTCAGCCCCAGCATTTT; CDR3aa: CASSLGQGQPQHF
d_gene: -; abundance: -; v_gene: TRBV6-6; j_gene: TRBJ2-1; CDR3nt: TGTGCCAGCAGTTACTCGATCGCGGGCAGGTACAATGAGCAGTTCTTC; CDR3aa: CASSYSIAGRYNEQFF
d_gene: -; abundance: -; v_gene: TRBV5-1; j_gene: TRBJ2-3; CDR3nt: TGCGCCAGCAGCCAACCACAGGGAGATACGCAGTATTTT; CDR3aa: CASSQPQGDTQYF
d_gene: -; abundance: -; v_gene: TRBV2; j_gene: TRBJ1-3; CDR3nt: TGTGCCAGCGCCCGGGGGAGCTCTGGAAACACCATATATTTT; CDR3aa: CASARGSSGNTIYF
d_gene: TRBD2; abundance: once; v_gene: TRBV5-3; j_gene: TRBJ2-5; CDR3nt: TGTGCCAGAAGCCCTCGAAGTAGCGGGAGGGCTAGAGAGACCCAGTACTTC; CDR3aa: CARSPRSSGRARETQYF
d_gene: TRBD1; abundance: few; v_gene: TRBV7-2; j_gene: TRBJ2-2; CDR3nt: TGTGCCAGCAGCCCTGGACAGGGGTACACCGGGGAGCTGTTTTTT; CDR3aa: CASSPGQGYTGELFF
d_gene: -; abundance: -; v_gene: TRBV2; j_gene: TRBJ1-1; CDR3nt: TGTGCCAGCAGTGAAGGGCGAGGCACTGAAGCTTTCTTT; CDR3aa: CASSEGRGTEAFF
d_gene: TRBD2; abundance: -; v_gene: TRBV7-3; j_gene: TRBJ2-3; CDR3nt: TGTGCCAGCAGCTTAGCCTCCAGGCGGACTAGCGGGACAGATACGCAGTATTTT; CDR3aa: CASSLASRRTSGTDTQYF
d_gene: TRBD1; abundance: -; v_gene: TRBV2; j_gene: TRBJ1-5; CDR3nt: TGTGCCAGCAGCCTACAGGGGGTGAGTAGCAATCAGCCCCAGCATTTT; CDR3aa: CASSLQGVSSNQPQHF
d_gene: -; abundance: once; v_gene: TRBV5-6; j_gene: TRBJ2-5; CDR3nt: TGTGCCAGCAGCGTCGGAGCGACCCAGTACTTC; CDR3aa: CASSVGATQYF
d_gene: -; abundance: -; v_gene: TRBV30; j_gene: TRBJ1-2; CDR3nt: TGTGCCTGGAGTGGCGGGTATGGCTACACCTTC; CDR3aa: CAWSGGYGYTF
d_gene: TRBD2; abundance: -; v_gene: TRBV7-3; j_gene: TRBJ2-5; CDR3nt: TGTGCCAGCAGCCCTGCGGGGGGGCCGAGGTCGCAAGAGACCCAGTACTTC; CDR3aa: CASSPAGGPRSQETQYF
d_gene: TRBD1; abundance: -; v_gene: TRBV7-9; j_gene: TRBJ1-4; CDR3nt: TGTGCCAGCAGCTCCGGGACAGGGGTGGTGGATGAAAAACTGTTTTTT; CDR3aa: CASSSGTGVVDEKLFF
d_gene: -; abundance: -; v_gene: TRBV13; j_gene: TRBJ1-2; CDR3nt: TGTGCCAGCAGCTTAAGGGGTACGGGTGGCTACACCTTC; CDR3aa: CASSLRGTGGYTF
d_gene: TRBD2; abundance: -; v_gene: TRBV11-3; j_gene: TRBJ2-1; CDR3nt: TGTGCCAGCAGCTTAGGGCTAGCGGAGCCCAGAAACTACAATGAGCAGTTCTTC; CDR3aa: CASSLGLAEPRNYNEQFF
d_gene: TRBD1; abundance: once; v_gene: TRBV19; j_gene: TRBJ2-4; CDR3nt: TGTGCCAGTAGTATATTTTCAGGGGGAGCAGCCAAAAACATTCAGTACTTC; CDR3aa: CASSIFSGGAAKNIQYF
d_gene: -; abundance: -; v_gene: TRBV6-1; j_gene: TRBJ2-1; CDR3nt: TGTGCCAGCAGTGAAGCGGCTGGTTGGCAGTTCTTC; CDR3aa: CASSEAAGWQFF
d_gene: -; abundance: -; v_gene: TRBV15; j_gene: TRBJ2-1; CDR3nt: TGTGCCACCAGCAGAGATCGTGGGGCTAGTGTTCAGTTCTTC; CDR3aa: CATSRDRGASVQFF
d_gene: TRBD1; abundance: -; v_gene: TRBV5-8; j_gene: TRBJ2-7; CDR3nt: TGTGCCAGCAGCTTGGGGGACAGGGAAATATTCTCCTACGAGCAGTACTTC; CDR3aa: CASSLGDREIFSYEQYF
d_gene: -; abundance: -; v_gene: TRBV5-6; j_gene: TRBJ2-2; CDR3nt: TGTGCCAGCAGCTTGCTGATCTACCACACCGGGGAGCTGTTTTTT; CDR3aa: CASSLLIYHTGELFF
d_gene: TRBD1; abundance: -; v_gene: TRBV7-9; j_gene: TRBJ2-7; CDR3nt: TGTGCCAGCAGCTCCACAGGGGCCTACGAGCAGTACTTC; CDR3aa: CASSSTGAYEQYF
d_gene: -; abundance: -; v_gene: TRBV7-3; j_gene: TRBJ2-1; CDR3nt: TGTGCCAGCAGCCAAGTGGGGGCCACCTACAATGAGCAGTTCTTC; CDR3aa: CASSQVGATYNEQFF
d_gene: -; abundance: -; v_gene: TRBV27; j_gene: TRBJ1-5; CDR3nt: TGTGCCAGCAGTTTAGGACAGATCAATCAGCCCCAGCATTTT; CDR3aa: CASSLGQINQPQHF
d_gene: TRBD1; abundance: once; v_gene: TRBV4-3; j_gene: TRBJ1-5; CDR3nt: TGCGCCAGCAGCCAAGATCGGACAGGGGGGACATACAATCAGCCCCAGCATTTT; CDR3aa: CASSQDRTGGTYNQPQHF
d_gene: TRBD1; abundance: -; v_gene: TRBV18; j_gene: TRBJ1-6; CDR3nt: TGTGCCAGCTCACCTAGGACAGGCGGATTTTCACCCCTCCACTTT; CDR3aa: CASSPRTGGFSPLHF
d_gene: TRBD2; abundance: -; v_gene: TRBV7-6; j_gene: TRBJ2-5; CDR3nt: TGTGCCAGCAGGGCGGGACTAGCGGTTGAGACCCAGTACTTC; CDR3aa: CASRAGLAVETQYF
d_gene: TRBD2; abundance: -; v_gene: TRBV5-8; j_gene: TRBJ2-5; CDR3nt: TGTGCCAGCAGCTTGGCTGCCGGGGGGGCCGGGGAGACCCAGTACTTC; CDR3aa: CASSLAAGGAGETQYF
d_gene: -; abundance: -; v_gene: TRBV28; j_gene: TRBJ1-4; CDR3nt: TGTGCCAGCAGTTCGGAGGCAACTAATGAAAAACTGTTTTTT; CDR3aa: CASSSEATNEKLFF
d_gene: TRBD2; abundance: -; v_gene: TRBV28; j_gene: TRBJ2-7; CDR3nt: TGTGCCAGCAGTTTCCCCCTCACTAGCGGGGTTACCTACGAGCAGTACTTC; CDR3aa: CASSFPLTSGVTYEQYF
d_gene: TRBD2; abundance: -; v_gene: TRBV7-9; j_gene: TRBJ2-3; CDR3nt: TGTGCCAGCAGCTTAGGGTCTAGCGGCGGAGATACGCAGTATTTT; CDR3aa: CASSLGSSGGDTQYF
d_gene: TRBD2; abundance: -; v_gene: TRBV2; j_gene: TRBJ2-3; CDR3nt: TGTGCCAGCAGTTTCCGAGCGGGAGGAACAGATACGCAGTATTTT; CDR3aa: CASSFRAGGTDTQYF
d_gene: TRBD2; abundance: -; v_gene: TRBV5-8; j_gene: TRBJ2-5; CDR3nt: TGTGCCAGCAGCCGCGGCGGGGCTAGCGGGATGCAAGAGACCCAGTACTTC; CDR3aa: CASSRGGASGMQETQYF
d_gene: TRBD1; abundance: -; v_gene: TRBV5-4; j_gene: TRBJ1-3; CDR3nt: TGTGCCAGCAGCAAGGACAGGGGAAACACCATATATTTT; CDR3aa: CASSKDRGNTIYF
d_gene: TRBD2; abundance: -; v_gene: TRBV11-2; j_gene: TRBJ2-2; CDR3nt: TGTGCCAGCAGGAACAAACCGGGACTAGCGGCTCTCACCGGGGAGCTGTTTTTT; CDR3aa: CASRNKPGLAALTGELFF
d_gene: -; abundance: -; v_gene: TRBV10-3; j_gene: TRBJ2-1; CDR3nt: TGTGCCATCAGAAACCCGACAGACAGCTCCTACAATGAGCAGTTCTTC; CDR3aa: CAIRNPTDSSYNEQFF
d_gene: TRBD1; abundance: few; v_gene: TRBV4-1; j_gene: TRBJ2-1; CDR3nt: TGCGCCAGCAGCCACGGACAGGGACGCTCCTACAATGAGCAGTTCTTC; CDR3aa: CASSHGQGRSYNEQFF
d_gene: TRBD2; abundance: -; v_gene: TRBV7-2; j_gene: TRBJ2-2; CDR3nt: TGTGCCAGCAGCCCGAGGGGACTAGCGGAGGGGAGCACCGGGGAGCTGTTTTTT; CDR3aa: CASSPRGLAEGSTGELFF
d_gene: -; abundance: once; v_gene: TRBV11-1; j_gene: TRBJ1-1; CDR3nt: TGTGCCAGCAGAACCAGGGGTCCGGACACTGAAGCTTTCTTT; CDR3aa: CASRTRGPDTEAFF
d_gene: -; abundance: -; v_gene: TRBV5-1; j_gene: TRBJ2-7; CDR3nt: TGCGCCAGCAGCTTGGTGAGAATTGGGGGCCCCGACAGCTCCTACGAGCAGTACTTC; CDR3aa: CASSLVRIGGPDSSYEQYF
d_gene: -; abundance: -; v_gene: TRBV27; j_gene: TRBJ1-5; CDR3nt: TGTGCCAGCAGTTTAAACGGAGGCAATCAGCCCCAGCATTTT; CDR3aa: CASSLNGGNQPQHF
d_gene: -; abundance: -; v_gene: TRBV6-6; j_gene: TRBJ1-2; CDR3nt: TGTGCCAGCAGTTACGAGGGCGGGGGCTACACCTTC; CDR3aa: CASSYEGGGYTF
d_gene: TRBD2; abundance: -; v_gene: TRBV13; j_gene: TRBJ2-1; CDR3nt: TGTGCCAGCAGCCCTCGAGCGGGAGGGCCGAATGAGCAGTTCTTC; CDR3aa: CASSPRAGGPNEQFF
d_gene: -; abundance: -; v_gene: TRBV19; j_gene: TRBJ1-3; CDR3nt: TGTGCCAGTAGTATCAGGGGTGAAAACACCATATATTTT; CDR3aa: CASSIRGENTIYF